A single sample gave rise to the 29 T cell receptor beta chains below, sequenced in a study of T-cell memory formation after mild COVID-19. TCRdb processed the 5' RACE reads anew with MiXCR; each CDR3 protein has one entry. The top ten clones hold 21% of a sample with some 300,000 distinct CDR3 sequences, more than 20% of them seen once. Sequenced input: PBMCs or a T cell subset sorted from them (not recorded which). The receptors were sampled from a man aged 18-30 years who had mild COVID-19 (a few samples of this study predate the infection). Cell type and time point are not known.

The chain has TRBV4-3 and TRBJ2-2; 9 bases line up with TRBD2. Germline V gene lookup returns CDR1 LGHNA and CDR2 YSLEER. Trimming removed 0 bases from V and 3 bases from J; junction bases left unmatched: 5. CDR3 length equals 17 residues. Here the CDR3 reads CASSQDPAGGDTGELFF. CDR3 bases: TGCGCCAGCAGCCAAGATCCCGCGGGGGGGGACACCGGGGAGCTGTTTTTT.

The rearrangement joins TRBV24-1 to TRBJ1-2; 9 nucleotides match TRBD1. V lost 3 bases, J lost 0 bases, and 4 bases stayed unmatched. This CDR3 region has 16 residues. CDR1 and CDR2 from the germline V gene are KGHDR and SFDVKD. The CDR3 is CATSDPRTGANYGYTF. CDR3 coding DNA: TGTGCCACCAGTGATCCCCGGACAGGGGCTAACTATGGCTACACCTTC.

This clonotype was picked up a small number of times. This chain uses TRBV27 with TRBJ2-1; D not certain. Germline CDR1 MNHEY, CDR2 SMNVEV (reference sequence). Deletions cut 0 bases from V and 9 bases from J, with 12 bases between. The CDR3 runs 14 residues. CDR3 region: CASSLSLWKTEQFF. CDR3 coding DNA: TGTGCCAGCAGTTTATCCCTCTGGAAGACTGAGCAGTTCTTC.

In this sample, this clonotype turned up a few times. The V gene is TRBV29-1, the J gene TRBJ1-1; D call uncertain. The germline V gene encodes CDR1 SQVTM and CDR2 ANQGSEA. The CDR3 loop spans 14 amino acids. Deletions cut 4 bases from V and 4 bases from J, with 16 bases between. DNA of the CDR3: TGCAGCGTTGCCGATCTACAGTGGAGCACTGAAGCTTTCTTT. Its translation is CSVADLQWSTEAFF.

The CDR3 DNA reads TGTGCCAGCACCGACCCTGGGATCTCTGGAAACACCATATATTTT. It translates to CASTDPGISGNTIYF. This rearrangement joins TRBV12-3 or TRBV12-4 to TRBJ1-3; D remains ambiguous. The CDR3 consists of 15 residues. Deletions cut 7 bases from V and 0 bases from J, with 13 bases between.

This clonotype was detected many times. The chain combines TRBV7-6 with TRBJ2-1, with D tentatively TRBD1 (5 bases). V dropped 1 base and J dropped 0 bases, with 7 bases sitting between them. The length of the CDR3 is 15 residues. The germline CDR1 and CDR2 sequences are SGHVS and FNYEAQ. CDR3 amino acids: CASSLDRSSYNEQFF. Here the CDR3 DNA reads TGTGCCAGCAGCTTAGACAGGAGCTCCTACAATGAGCAGTTCTTC.

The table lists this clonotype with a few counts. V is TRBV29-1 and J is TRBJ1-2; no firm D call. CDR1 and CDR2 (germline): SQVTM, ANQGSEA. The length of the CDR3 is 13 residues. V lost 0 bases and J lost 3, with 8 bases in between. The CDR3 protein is CSVEDLSHYGYTF. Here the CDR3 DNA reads TGCAGCGTTGAAGATCTGTCCCACTATGGCTACACCTTC.

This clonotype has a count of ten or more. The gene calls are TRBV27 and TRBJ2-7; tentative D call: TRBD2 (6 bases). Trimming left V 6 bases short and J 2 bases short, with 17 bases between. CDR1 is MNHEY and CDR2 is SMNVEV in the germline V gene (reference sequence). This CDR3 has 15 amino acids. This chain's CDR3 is CASSSRGVGPYEQYF. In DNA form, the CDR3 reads TGTGCCAGCAGCTCTCGCGGGGTGGGGCCCTACGAGCAGTACTTC.

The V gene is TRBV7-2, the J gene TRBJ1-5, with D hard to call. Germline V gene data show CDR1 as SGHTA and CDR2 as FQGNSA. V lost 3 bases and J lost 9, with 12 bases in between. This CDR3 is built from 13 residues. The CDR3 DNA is TGTGCCAGCAGCTTGAGTCCTTCACGGCCCCAGCATTTT. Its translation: CASSLSPSRPQHF.

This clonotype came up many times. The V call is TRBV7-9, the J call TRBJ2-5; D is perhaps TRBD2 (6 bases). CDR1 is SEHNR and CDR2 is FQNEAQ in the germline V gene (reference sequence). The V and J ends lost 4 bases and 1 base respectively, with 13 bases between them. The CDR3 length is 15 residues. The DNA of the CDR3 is TGTGCCAGCAGCTCCAATCGGGACTCCCAAGAGACCCAGTACTTC. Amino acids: CASSSNRDSQETQYF. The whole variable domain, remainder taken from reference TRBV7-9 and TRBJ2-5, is DTGVSQNPRHKITKRGQNVTFRCDPISEHNRLYWYRQTLGQGPEFLTYFQNEAQLEKSRLLSDRFSAERPKGSFSTLEIQRTEQGDSAMYLCASSSNRDSQETQYFGPGTRLLVL.

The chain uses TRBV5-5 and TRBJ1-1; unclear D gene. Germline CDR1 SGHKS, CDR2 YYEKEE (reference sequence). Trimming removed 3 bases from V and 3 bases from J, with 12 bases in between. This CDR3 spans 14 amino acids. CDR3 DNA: TGTGCCAGCAGCTCTACCTTCGGGTACACTGAAGCTTTCTTT. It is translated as CASSSTFGYTEAFF.

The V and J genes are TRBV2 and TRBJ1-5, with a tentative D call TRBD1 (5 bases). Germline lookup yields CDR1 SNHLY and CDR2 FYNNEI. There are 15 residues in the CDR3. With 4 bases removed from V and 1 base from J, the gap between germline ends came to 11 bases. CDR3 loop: CASSVGPASNQPQHF. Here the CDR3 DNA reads TGTGCCAGCAGTGTGGGGCCCGCAAGCAATCAGCCCCAGCATTTT.

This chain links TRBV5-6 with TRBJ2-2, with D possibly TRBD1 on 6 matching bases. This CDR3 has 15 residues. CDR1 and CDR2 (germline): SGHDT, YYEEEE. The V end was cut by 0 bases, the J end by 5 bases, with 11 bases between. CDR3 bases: TGTGCCAGCAGCTTGGGACTGAGGGGGACCGGGGAGCTGTTTTTT. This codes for CASSLGLRGTGELFF. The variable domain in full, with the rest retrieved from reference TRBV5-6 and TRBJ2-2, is DAGVTQSPTHLIKTRGQQVTLRCSPKSGHDTVSWYQQALGQGPQFIFQYYEEEERQRGNFPDRFSGHQFPNYSSELNVNALLLGDSALYLCASSLGLRGTGELFFGEGSRLTVL.

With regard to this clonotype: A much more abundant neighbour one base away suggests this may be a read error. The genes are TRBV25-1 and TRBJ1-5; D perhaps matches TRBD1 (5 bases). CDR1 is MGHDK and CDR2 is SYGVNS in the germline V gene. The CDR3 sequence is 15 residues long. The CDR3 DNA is TGTGCCAGCACCGGAGAAAGGGGAGGCAATCAGCCCAAGCATTTT. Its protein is CASTGERGGNQPKHF.

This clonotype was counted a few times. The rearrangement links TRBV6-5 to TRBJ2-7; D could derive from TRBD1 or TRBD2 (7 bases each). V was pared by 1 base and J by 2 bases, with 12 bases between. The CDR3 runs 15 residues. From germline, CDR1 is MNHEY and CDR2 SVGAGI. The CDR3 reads CASSYWQGGTYEQYF. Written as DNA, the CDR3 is TGTGCCAGCAGTTACTGGCAGGGGGGGACCTACGAGCAGTACTTC.

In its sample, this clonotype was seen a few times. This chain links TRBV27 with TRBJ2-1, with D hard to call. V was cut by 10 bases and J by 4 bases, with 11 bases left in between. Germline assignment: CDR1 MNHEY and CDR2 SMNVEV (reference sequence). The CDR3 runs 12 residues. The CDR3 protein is CATGSRYNEQFF. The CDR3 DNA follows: TGTGCCACAGGCTCCAGGTACAATGAGCAGTTCTTC.

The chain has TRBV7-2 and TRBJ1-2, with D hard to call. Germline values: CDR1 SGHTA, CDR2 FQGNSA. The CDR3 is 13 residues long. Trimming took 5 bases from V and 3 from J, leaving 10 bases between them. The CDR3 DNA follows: TGTGCCAGCAGCCTAAATCAGGACTATGGCTACACCTTC. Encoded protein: CASSLNQDYGYTF.

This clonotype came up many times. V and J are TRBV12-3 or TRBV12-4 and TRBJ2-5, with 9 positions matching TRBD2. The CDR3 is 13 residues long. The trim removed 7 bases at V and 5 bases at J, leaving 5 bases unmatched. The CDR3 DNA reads TGTGCCAGCAACCGGCTAGCGGGGGAGACCCAGTACTTC. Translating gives CASNRLAGETQYF.

The CDR3 reads CASSELGDEQYF. In DNA, the CDR3 is TGCGCCAGCAGTGAATTAGGGGACGAGCAGTACTTC. The chain joins TRBV10-1 to TRBJ2-7, with TRBD1 as a possible D gene (5 bases). The length of the CDR3 is 12 residues. Germline CDR1 WNHNN, CDR2 SYGVQD (reference sequence). V was clipped by 3 bases and J by 5 bases, with 8 bases between them.

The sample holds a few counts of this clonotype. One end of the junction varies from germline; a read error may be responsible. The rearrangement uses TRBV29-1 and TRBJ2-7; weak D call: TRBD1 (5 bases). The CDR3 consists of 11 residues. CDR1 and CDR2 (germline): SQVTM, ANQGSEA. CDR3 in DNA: TGCAGCGTCGAAGGACAAGACGAGCAGTACTTC. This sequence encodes CSVEGQDEQYF.

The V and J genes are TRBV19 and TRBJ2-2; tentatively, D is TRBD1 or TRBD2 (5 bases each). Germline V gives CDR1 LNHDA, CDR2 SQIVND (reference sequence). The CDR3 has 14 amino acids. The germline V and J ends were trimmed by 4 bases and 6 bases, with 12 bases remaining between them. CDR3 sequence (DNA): TGTGCCAGTAGTACCGGGACCCTGGCCGGGGAGCTGTTTTTT. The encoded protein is CASSTGTLAGELFF.

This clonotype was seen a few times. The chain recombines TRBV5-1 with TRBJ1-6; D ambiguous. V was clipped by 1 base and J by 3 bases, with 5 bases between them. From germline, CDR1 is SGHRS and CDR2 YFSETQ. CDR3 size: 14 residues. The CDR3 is CASSLSGYNSPLHF. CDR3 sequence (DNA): TGCGCCAGCAGCTTGTCCGGCTATAATTCACCCCTCCACTTT.

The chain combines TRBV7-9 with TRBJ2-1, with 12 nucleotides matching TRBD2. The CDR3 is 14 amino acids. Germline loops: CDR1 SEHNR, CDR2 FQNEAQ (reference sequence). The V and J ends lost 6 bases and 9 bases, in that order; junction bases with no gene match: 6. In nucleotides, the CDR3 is TGTGCCAGCAGAAGAGGACTAGCGGGGTTTGAGCAGTTCTTC. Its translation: CASRRGLAGFEQFF.

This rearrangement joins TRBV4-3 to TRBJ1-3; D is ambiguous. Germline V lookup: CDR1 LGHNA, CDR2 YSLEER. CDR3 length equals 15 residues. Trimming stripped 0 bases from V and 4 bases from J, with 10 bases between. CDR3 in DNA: TGCGCCAGCAGCCAAGATGGAGCTACAGGAAACACCATATATTTT. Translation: CASSQDGATGNTIYF.

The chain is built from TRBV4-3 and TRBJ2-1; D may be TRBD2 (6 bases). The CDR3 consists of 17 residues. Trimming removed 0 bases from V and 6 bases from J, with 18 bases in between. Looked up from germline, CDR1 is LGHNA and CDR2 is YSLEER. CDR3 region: CASSQDYPRSSGNEQFF. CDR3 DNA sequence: TGCGCCAGCAGCCAAGATTATCCCCGGAGTAGCGGCAATGAGCAGTTCTTC.

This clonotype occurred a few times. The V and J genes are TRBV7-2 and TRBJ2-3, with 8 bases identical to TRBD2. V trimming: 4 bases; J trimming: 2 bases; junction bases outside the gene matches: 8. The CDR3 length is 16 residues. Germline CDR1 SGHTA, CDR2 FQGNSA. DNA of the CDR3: TGTGCCAGCAGCTCTACGGGGGGGATACACACAGATACGCAGTATTTT. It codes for CASSSTGGIHTDTQYF.

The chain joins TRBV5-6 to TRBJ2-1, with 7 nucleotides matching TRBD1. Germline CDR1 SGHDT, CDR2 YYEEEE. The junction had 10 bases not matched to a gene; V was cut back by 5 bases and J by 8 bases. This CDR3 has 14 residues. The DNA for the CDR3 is TGTGCCAGCAGATCCCGACAGGGAATGTATGAGCAGTTCTTC. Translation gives CASRSRQGMYEQFF.

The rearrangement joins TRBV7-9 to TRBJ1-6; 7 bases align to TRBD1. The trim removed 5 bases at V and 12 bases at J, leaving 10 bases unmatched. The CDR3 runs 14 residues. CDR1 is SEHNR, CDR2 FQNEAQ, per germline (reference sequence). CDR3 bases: TGTGCCAGCAGCGCGACAGGGAATGACGGACCCCTCCACTTT. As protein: CASSATGNDGPLHF.

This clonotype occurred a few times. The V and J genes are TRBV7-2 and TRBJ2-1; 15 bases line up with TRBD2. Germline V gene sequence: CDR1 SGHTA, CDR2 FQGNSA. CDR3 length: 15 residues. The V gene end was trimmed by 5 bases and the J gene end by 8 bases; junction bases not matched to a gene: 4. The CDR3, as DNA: TGTGCCAGCAGCGTATGGACTAGCGGGGGGGATGAGCAGTTCTTC. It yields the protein CASSVWTSGGDEQFF.